This is a list of T cell receptor beta chains from one sample in a study of shared clonotypes between healthy human individuals. TCRdb's copy holds only in-frame clones and misses some; the assay was immunoSEQ multiplex PCR. The sample has a few million clones; 85% to 95% are singletons. Sequences were obtained from naive CD4+ T cells sorted from blood. These receptors originate from a man between 18 and 35 years old in good health. CDR3s include the opening cysteine and the closing phenylalanine or tryptophan. Each record gives: D gene, V gene, clone size, J gene, CDR3 DNA, CDR3 protein. A D gene is named only where the DNA matches it firmly. Clone size is stated in some rows and not others, as once, few, many or a class when expanded.

D gene: -; V gene: TRBV18; clone size: -; J gene: TRBJ1-1; CDR3 DNA: TGTGCCAGCTTGTCGGACAGGAACACTGAAGCTTTCTTT; CDR3 protein: CASLSDRNTEAFF
D gene: TRBD1; V gene: TRBV30; clone size: -; J gene: TRBJ2-5; CDR3 DNA: TGTGCCTGGAGTGAAGGACAGGCGTCTGGGCAGTACTTC; CDR3 protein: CAWSEGQASGQYF
D gene: TRBD2; V gene: TRBV5-1; clone size: -; J gene: TRBJ2-3; CDR3 DNA: TGCGCCAGCAGCTTACTAGCGGTCAGAGATACGCAGTATTTT; CDR3 protein: CASSLLAVRDTQYF
D gene: -; V gene: TRBV28; clone size: -; J gene: TRBJ1-2; CDR3 DNA: TGTGCCAGCAGTTTTGGGAGCTTAGGGGGTTATGGCTACACCTTC; CDR3 protein: CASSFGSLGGYGYTF
D gene: TRBD1; V gene: TRBV5-1; clone size: once; J gene: TRBJ2-7; CDR3 DNA: TGCGCCAGCAGCGATACCGGGACAGGGGACTACGAGCAGTACTTC; CDR3 protein: CASSDTGTGDYEQYF
D gene: TRBD2; V gene: TRBV15; clone size: -; J gene: TRBJ2-3; CDR3 DNA: TGTGCCACCAGCCCCCAGGGACTAGCGGGAGGGGACCGCACAGATACGCAGTATTTT; CDR3 protein: CATSPQGLAGGDRTDTQYF
D gene: -; V gene: TRBV21-1; clone size: -; J gene: TRBJ1-5; CDR3 DNA: TGTGCCAGCAGCAAAGAGGAGGAACAGGGCAATCAGCCCCAGCATTTT; CDR3 protein: CASSKEEEQGNQPQHF
D gene: -; V gene: TRBV7-3; clone size: -; J gene: TRBJ1-2; CDR3 DNA: TGCGCCAGCAGCCACCGGGAGTACAACTATGGCTACACCTTC; CDR3 protein: CASSHREYNYGYTF
D gene: -; V gene: TRBV23-1; clone size: -; J gene: TRBJ2-7; CDR3 DNA: TGCGCCAGCAGTCAATGCCGGGGGAGGCCAGGGGGCTACGAGCAGTACTTC; CDR3 protein: CASSQCRGRPGGYEQYF
D gene: -; V gene: TRBV18; clone size: -; J gene: TRBJ2-4; CDR3 DNA: TGTGCCAGCTCACCAAGGGACTCGGTCAAAAACATTCAGTACTTC; CDR3 protein: CASSPRDSVKNIQYF
D gene: -; V gene: TRBV6-1; clone size: -; J gene: TRBJ1-1; CDR3 DNA: TGTGCCAGCACTCGAAGAGAGAACACTGAAGCTTTCTTT; CDR3 protein: CASTRRENTEAFF
D gene: TRBD1; V gene: TRBV9; clone size: -; J gene: TRBJ2-7; CDR3 DNA: TGTGCCAGCAGCGCGACAGGGAACTCCTACGAGCAGTACTTC; CDR3 protein: CASSATGNSYEQYF
D gene: TRBD1; V gene: TRBV30; clone size: -; J gene: TRBJ2-7; CDR3 DNA: TGTGCCTGGAGTGCCCTCGGGACAGGGACCTACGAGCAGTACTTC; CDR3 protein: CAWSALGTGTYEQYF
D gene: TRBD1; V gene: TRBV6-5; clone size: -; J gene: TRBJ1-1; CDR3 DNA: TGTGCCAGCAGCTCGGGACAGGGGGGAACTGAAGCTTTCTTT; CDR3 protein: CASSSGQGGTEAFF
D gene: TRBD2; V gene: TRBV6-1; clone size: -; J gene: TRBJ2-2; CDR3 DNA: TGTGCCAGCAGTCCAGCGGGAGATTCCCGGGAGCTGTTTTTT; CDR3 protein: CASSPAGDSRELFF
D gene: TRBD2; V gene: TRBV5-4; clone size: -; J gene: TRBJ2-2; CDR3 DNA: TGTGCCAGCAGCTTGGGGCTAGCGGGGGGAAAAAACACCGGGGAGCTGTTTTTT; CDR3 protein: CASSLGLAGGKNTGELFF
D gene: -; V gene: TRBV9; clone size: -; J gene: TRBJ2-3; CDR3 DNA: TGTGCCAGCAGCGTTAATACTAGGGGCGAGCTCCCAGATACGCAGTATTTT; CDR3 protein: CASSVNTRGELPDTQYF
D gene: TRBD1; V gene: TRBV11-2; clone size: -; J gene: TRBJ1-2; CDR3 DNA: TGTGCCAGCAGCAGCAACAGGGGGCCCCCCCCCTATGGCTACACCTTC; CDR3 protein: CASSSNRGPPPYGYTF
D gene: -; V gene: TRBV20-1; clone size: -; J gene: TRBJ2-1; CDR3 DNA: TGCAGTGCTAGGGAGGTAGGACAGTTCTTC; CDR3 protein: CSAREVGQFF
D gene: -; V gene: TRBV10-1; clone size: -; J gene: TRBJ1-3; CDR3 DNA: TGCGCCAGCAGTGAGGAAAGGGTTTACTCTGGAAACACCATATATTTT; CDR3 protein: CASSEERVYSGNTIYF
D gene: TRBD1; V gene: TRBV2; clone size: -; J gene: TRBJ1-2; CDR3 DNA: TGTGCCAGCAGTGATCCGAGGACAGGGGTTGGCTACACCTTC; CDR3 protein: CASSDPRTGVGYTF
D gene: -; V gene: TRBV28; clone size: -; J gene: TRBJ2-7; CDR3 DNA: TGTGCCAGCAGTTTAGAACCCGGGTCTTCCTACGAGCAGTACTTC; CDR3 protein: CASSLEPGSSYEQYF
D gene: -; V gene: TRBV6-5; clone size: few; J gene: TRBJ1-6; CDR3 DNA: TGTGCCAGCAGTTACTCCGGCGGGGGGTTGCATTCACCCCTCCACTTT; CDR3 protein: CASSYSGGGLHSPLHF
D gene: TRBD2; V gene: TRBV5-4; clone size: -; J gene: TRBJ2-5; CDR3 DNA: TGTGCCAGCAGCTCACTGACTAGCGGGGGGCCAGTAGCGACCCAGTACTTC; CDR3 protein: CASSSLTSGGPVATQYF
D gene: TRBD1; V gene: TRBV7-3; clone size: -; J gene: TRBJ2-5; CDR3 DNA: TGTGCCAGCAGCTTATTTCCAGGGGGCATGATTGAGACCCAGTACTTC; CDR3 protein: CASSLFPGGMIETQYF
D gene: TRBD2; V gene: TRBV5-1; clone size: once; J gene: TRBJ2-3; CDR3 DNA: TGCGCCAGCAGCTTCGGACTAGCGGGGGGCGCAGATACGCAGTATTTT; CDR3 protein: CASSFGLAGGADTQYF
D gene: TRBD2; V gene: TRBV5-8; clone size: -; J gene: TRBJ2-7; CDR3 DNA: TGTGCCAGCAGCTTGGGAAGCGGGAGGGCGTTCTACGAGCAGTACTTC; CDR3 protein: CASSLGSGRAFYEQYF
D gene: -; V gene: TRBV15; clone size: -; J gene: TRBJ1-1; CDR3 DNA: TGTGCCACCAGCAGACCTTGGGGTACAGGGAACACTGAAGCTTTCTTT; CDR3 protein: CATSRPWGTGNTEAFF
D gene: -; V gene: TRBV2; clone size: -; J gene: TRBJ2-1; CDR3 DNA: TGTGCCAGCAGTGAAGCGGAGGGTTTCTCCTACAATGAGCAGTTCTTC; CDR3 protein: CASSEAEGFSYNEQFF
D gene: -; V gene: TRBV7-2; clone size: -; J gene: TRBJ2-7; CDR3 DNA: TGTGCCAGCAGCTTAGCCGGCCGGGTCTACGAGCAGTACTTC; CDR3 protein: CASSLAGRVYEQYF
D gene: -; V gene: TRBV18; clone size: once; J gene: TRBJ2-3; CDR3 DNA: TGTGCCAGCTCACCACCGGACTACACAGATACGCAGTATTTT; CDR3 protein: CASSPPDYTDTQYF
D gene: TRBD1; V gene: TRBV7-9; clone size: -; J gene: TRBJ2-7; CDR3 DNA: TGTGCCAGCAGCTTAGAGGTAGGGGGCCCCTACGAGCAGTACTTC; CDR3 protein: CASSLEVGGPYEQYF
D gene: -; V gene: TRBV6-6; clone size: -; J gene: TRBJ2-4; CDR3 DNA: TGTGCCAGCAGCCTCTGGGGGGAAGCCAAAAACATTCAGTACTTC; CDR3 protein: CASSLWGEAKNIQYF
D gene: TRBD1; V gene: TRBV10-3; clone size: -; J gene: TRBJ2-3; CDR3 DNA: TGTGCCATCAGCGCCGGGACAGGGTTTCCAGATACGCAGTATTTT; CDR3 protein: CAISAGTGFPDTQYF
D gene: -; V gene: TRBV6-5; clone size: -; J gene: TRBJ1-3; CDR3 DNA: TGTGCCAGCAGTTACGACAGCGGAAACACCATATATTTT; CDR3 protein: CASSYDSGNTIYF
D gene: -; V gene: TRBV5-6; clone size: once; J gene: TRBJ2-2; CDR3 DNA: TGTGCCAGCAGCTATCCGGGAGAGAACACCGGGGAGCTGTTTTTT; CDR3 protein: CASSYPGENTGELFF
D gene: -; V gene: TRBV5-1; clone size: -; J gene: TRBJ2-1; CDR3 DNA: TGCGCCAGCAGCTTGGGCGGGGTCGGCTCCTACAATGAGCAGTTCTTC; CDR3 protein: CASSLGGVGSYNEQFF
D gene: -; V gene: TRBV30; clone size: once; J gene: TRBJ2-7; CDR3 DNA: TGTGCCTGCCACGTCGGGGCAGGGGCCTACGAGCAGTACTTC; CDR3 protein: CACHVGAGAYEQYF
D gene: TRBD2; V gene: TRBV7-2; clone size: once; J gene: TRBJ2-1; CDR3 DNA: TGTGCCAGCAGCTTTCCGCTAGCGGGGGGGGACTACAATGAGCAGTTCTTC; CDR3 protein: CASSFPLAGGDYNEQFF
D gene: -; V gene: TRBV9; clone size: -; J gene: TRBJ2-3; CDR3 DNA: TGTGCCAGCAGCGTAGGACAGGAGACGCAGTATTTT; CDR3 protein: CASSVGQETQYF
D gene: -; V gene: TRBV9; clone size: few; J gene: TRBJ1-1; CDR3 DNA: TGTGCCAGCAGCGCTTTCAAGGGGGAAACGAGGTCCACTGAAGCTTTCTTT; CDR3 protein: CASSAFKGETRSTEAFF
D gene: -; V gene: TRBV11-2; clone size: -; J gene: TRBJ1-1; CDR3 DNA: TGTGCCAGCAGCCAGAACACTGAAGCTTTCTTT; CDR3 protein: CASSQNTEAFF
D gene: TRBD1; V gene: TRBV6-1; clone size: once; J gene: TRBJ2-7; CDR3 DNA: TGTGCCAGCAGTGAAGGGACAGGGGCGAACGAGCAGTACTTC; CDR3 protein: CASSEGTGANEQYF
D gene: -; V gene: TRBV28; clone size: -; J gene: TRBJ1-5; CDR3 DNA: TGTGCCAGCAGTTTGGTCAATAGCAATCAGCCCCAGCATTTT; CDR3 protein: CASSLVNSNQPQHF
D gene: TRBD1; V gene: TRBV2; clone size: few; J gene: TRBJ1-5; CDR3 DNA: TGTGCCAGCAGCCAAGTGACAGGGATCGGCAATCAGCCCCAGCATTTT; CDR3 protein: CASSQVTGIGNQPQHF
D gene: -; V gene: TRBV4-1; clone size: few; J gene: TRBJ1-1; CDR3 DNA: TGCGCCAGCAGCCAAGATCAAAGGGACTACGCAGCTTTCTTT; CDR3 protein: CASSQDQRDYAAFF
D gene: -; V gene: TRBV10-3; clone size: -; J gene: TRBJ2-7; CDR3 DNA: TGTGCCATCAGTGAGTCAAGGGACGGGCAGTACTTC; CDR3 protein: CAISESRDGQYF
D gene: TRBD1; V gene: TRBV7-3; clone size: -; J gene: TRBJ2-1; CDR3 DNA: TGTGCCAGCAGCAGACAGGGGGCATACAATGAGCAGTTCTTC; CDR3 protein: CASSRQGAYNEQFF
D gene: -; V gene: TRBV6-6; clone size: -; J gene: TRBJ1-4; CDR3 DNA: TGTGCCAGCAGTTACAGGGGGTATGAAAAACTGTTTTTT; CDR3 protein: CASSYRGYEKLFF
D gene: -; V gene: TRBV29-1; clone size: -; J gene: TRBJ2-5; CDR3 DNA: TGCAGCGTTGGACCGCTGGGTACCTGGGGAGAGACCCAGTACTTC; CDR3 protein: CSVGPLGTWGETQYF
D gene: -; V gene: TRBV5-1; clone size: -; J gene: TRBJ2-5; CDR3 DNA: TGCGCCAGCAGCTTCGGCGTTCAAGAGACCCAGTACTTC; CDR3 protein: CASSFGVQETQYF
D gene: TRBD1; V gene: TRBV18; clone size: few; J gene: TRBJ1-6; CDR3 DNA: TGTGCCAGCTCGCTAAGCCGCACAGGGGGTAGAGATTCACCCCTCCACTTT; CDR3 protein: CASSLSRTGGRDSPLHF
D gene: -; V gene: TRBV7-2; clone size: -; J gene: TRBJ1-6; CDR3 DNA: TGTGCCAGCAGCTTAGTGGGTGGGGGGACAAGCCCCCTCCACTTT; CDR3 protein: CASSLVGGGTSPLHF